Listed below are T cell receptor beta chains from one sample, sequenced in a study of blood T cells in healthy people across ages. TCRdb recomputed calls from the 5' RACE reads with MiXCR, one row per CDR3 protein. The profile shows about 1.8 million distinct CDR3 sequences, less than 50% of them singletons. The sequenced sample consisted of blood. The receptors originated from a woman between 40 and 50 years old in good health. Both conserved end residues are part of each CDR3. The D gene is left open where the match is weak. The size field is filled for only some rows; it gives once, few, many or a size class.

TGTGCCAGCAGCTCCCTCGACAGGGGCCCCGAAGAGCAGTACTTC	CASSSLDRGPEEQYF	NA	TRBD1	TRBJ2-7	TRBV6-5
TGTGCCAGCAGTTTAAGGCGGAGTGGCTACACCTTC	CASSLRRSGYTF	NA	NA	TRBJ1-2	TRBV28
TGCGCCAGCCACACAGGGTCCAACTATGGCTACACCTTC	CASHTGSNYGYTF	few	NA	TRBJ1-2	TRBV5-1
TGTGCCAGCAGCTTAGGTCAACTAGCGGGGACGCAGTATTTT	CASSLGQLAGTQYF	few	TRBD2	TRBJ2-3	TRBV11-1
TGCAGTGCTAGAGATTTGATGCCGCCCTACGAGCAGTACTTC	CSARDLMPPYEQYF	few	NA	TRBJ2-7	TRBV20-1
TGTGCCAGCAGACCCGACAGGGGGTTCTACGAGCAGTACTTC	CASRPDRGFYEQYF	NA	TRBD1	TRBJ2-7	TRBV6-5
TGCAGTGCTGCCCAGACTAGCGGGGGCCTTAGGGCCCAGTACTTC	CSAAQTSGGLRAQYF	few	TRBD2	TRBJ2-5	TRBV20-1
TGCGCCAGCAGCCAAGTTGTTCTTATTAGGACAGGATCCACTGAAGCTTTCTTT	CASSQVVLIRTGSTEAFF	NA	TRBD1	TRBJ1-1	TRBV4-3
TGCGCCAGCAGCCCCATCGAATCTGGGGCCAACGTCCTGACTTTC	CASSPIESGANVLTF	NA	NA	TRBJ2-6	TRBV5-1
TGTGCCAGCAGTTCCACCAGCAGGGGGGACTATGGCTACACCTTC	CASSSTSRGDYGYTF	once	TRBD1	TRBJ1-2	TRBV28
TGCGCCAGCAGCCCCGATTATGAGGAGCTGTTTTTT	CASSPDYEELFF	NA	NA	TRBJ2-2	TRBV4-1
TGCGCCAGCAGCTGGAGCGGGGGTTACACAGATACGCAGTATTTT	CASSWSGGYTDTQYF	NA	TRBD2	TRBJ2-3	TRBV5-1
TGTGCCAGCAGCAAGAGCGGGGGGTCCTACAATGAGCAGTTCTTC	CASSKSGGSYNEQFF	NA	TRBD2	TRBJ2-1	TRBV6-6
TGCAGTGCTAGCCAGGGGACCTATGGCTACACCTTC	CSASQGTYGYTF	once	NA	TRBJ1-2	TRBV20-1
TGTGCCAGCAGCTCGTACACAGGGGGGGTCGAGCAGTACTTC	CASSSYTGGVEQYF	few	NA	TRBJ2-7	TRBV7-2
TGTGCCAGCAGCGTCAAAAAATCCGGGACAGATCACAATGAGCAGTTCTTC	CASSVKKSGTDHNEQFF	NA	TRBD1	TRBJ2-1	TRBV9
TGTGCCAGCAGCCCAAGCCACCTACAAGCTAACTATGGCTACACCTTC	CASSPSHLQANYGYTF	NA	NA	TRBJ1-2	TRBV7-2
TGTGCCACCAGTGATCCATGGACTAGCGGGGAAGAGACCCAGTACTTC	CATSDPWTSGEETQYF	few	TRBD2	TRBJ2-5	TRBV24-1
TGTGCCACCAGTGATTCTGGACAGGGGAGGACCTACGAGCAGTACTTC	CATSDSGQGRTYEQYF	few	TRBD1	TRBJ2-7	TRBV24-1
TGTGCCAGCAGCCCAACTCGGGTCGGAGGGGAGAAGTACGAGCAGTACTTC	CASSPTRVGGEKYEQYF	NA	NA	TRBJ2-7	TRBV7-9
TGTGCCAGCAGTCTACGTCCCCCGCGGTTTGAGGGACAAGAGACCCAGTACTTC	CASSLRPPRFEGQETQYF	few	NA	TRBJ2-5	TRBV12-3/TRBV12-4
TGTGCCAGCAGTTACTCGACGGGGGGCCCGAACGAGCAGTACTTC	CASSYSTGGPNEQYF	NA	NA	TRBJ2-7	TRBV6-5
TGTGCCACCAGTCCCGGGACTAGCGGGGGGGCGGTCTACAATGAGCAGTTCTTC	CATSPGTSGGAVYNEQFF	NA	TRBD2	TRBJ2-1	TRBV24-1
TGTGCCAGCAGCCCCGGGACAGGGCGGGCACATTATGGCTACACCTTC	CASSPGTGRAHYGYTF	few	TRBD1	TRBJ1-2	TRBV7-2
TGTGCCAGCAGAGGGGGGGACTATGGCTACACCTTC	CASRGGDYGYTF	NA	NA	TRBJ1-2	TRBV7-9
TGTGCCACCAGTTACGGAGGGACAGATACGCAGTATTTT	CATSYGGTDTQYF	once	NA	TRBJ2-3	TRBV6-5
TGTGCCAGCAGCCCTAGCGGGGGGACCTACGAGCAGTACTTC	CASSPSGGTYEQYF	many	TRBD2	TRBJ2-7	TRBV18
TGTGCCAGCAGTTTTTGGGCCCGAGGGCGAGAGACCCAGTACTTC	CASSFWARGRETQYF	NA	NA	TRBJ2-5	TRBV12-3/TRBV12-4
TGCAGCGTACGACCAAACTGTGGCTACACCTTC	CSVRPNCGYTF	once	NA	TRBJ1-2	TRBV29-1
TGTGCCAGCAGTGAGAACAGGGCGAGCTCCTACGAGCAGTACTTC	CASSENRASSYEQYF	NA	NA	TRBJ2-7	TRBV2
TGCAGCGTCCTCCGGGGGGACAATGAGCAGTTCTTC	CSVLRGDNEQFF	NA	TRBD2	TRBJ2-1	TRBV29-1
TGTGCCATCAGGGGCGGAGGGCTCGAGCAGTTCTTC	CAIRGGGLEQFF	NA	NA	TRBJ2-1	TRBV10-3
TGTGCCAGCAGCGACCGGGACAGGGTCCGGGCAGGACAGTTCTTC	CASSDRDRVRAGQFF	NA	TRBD1	TRBJ2-1	TRBV7-9
TGCGCCAGCAGCTCTAGCGACAGCTCCTACAATGAGCAGTTCTTC	CASSSSDSSYNEQFF	few	NA	TRBJ2-1	TRBV5-1
TGTGCCAGCAGGGAGGGCGGGACAGATCCCTACGAGCAGTACTTC	CASREGGTDPYEQYF	NA	NA	TRBJ2-7	TRBV12-3/TRBV12-4
TGCAGTGCTAGAGATGCCCACGAGCAGTACTTC	CSARDAHEQYF	NA	NA	TRBJ2-7	TRBV20-1
TGCGCCAGCAGCTTGGAGGGGCCGGCGGCTTCACCCCTCCACTTT	CASSLEGPAASPLHF	NA	NA	TRBJ1-6	TRBV5-1
TGTGCCAGCAGCTTAGTCGGTCCCTTGGGCTATGGCTACACCTTC	CASSLVGPLGYGYTF	NA	NA	TRBJ1-2	TRBV7-9
TGTGCCAGCAGCTCTGGACTGTTAGAGACCCAGTACTTC	CASSSGLLETQYF	few	NA	TRBJ2-5	TRBV7-9
TGCAGCGGGTACGTGGAGGAGAACTATGGCTACACCTTC	CSGYVEENYGYTF	NA	NA	TRBJ1-2	TRBV29-1
TGTGCCAGCAGCTCCTTAGTTATAGGGGAAACCTACAATGAGCAGTTCTTC	CASSSLVIGETYNEQFF	NA	NA	TRBJ2-1	TRBV11-2
TGTGCCAGCAGCCAAGAGGGAGTGCTCTATGGCTACACCTTC	CASSQEGVLYGYTF	NA	NA	TRBJ1-2	TRBV3-1
TGCGCCAGCAGCGTAGCGGCAGGAGTCACAGATACGCAGTATTTT	CASSVAAGVTDTQYF	NA	NA	TRBJ2-3	TRBV9
TGCAGTGCTAGAGCCCCTGGCACAGGGTTTGGCTACACCTTC	CSARAPGTGFGYTF	NA	NA	TRBJ1-2	TRBV20-1
TGCGCCAGCAGCCAAGCTCGGGGGACAGGGTTTGAAAAACTGTTTTTT	CASSQARGTGFEKLFF	NA	TRBD1	TRBJ1-4	TRBV4-3
TGTGCCAGCAGTTACGGGAAGCCTAGAGAGACCCAGTACTTC	CASSYGKPRETQYF	once	NA	TRBJ2-5	TRBV6-2/TRBV6-3
TGTGCCAGCACAGAGCGGGGGGGCTATCCCTACAATGAGCAGTTCTTC	CASTERGGYPYNEQFF	NA	TRBD2	TRBJ2-1	TRBV6-2/TRBV6-3
TGTGCCAGCAGTAATCCGGGCGGGCTCGAGCAGTACTTC	CASSNPGGLEQYF	NA	NA	TRBJ2-7	TRBV7-2
TGTGCCAGCAGTCATTACGAAGAGACCCAGTACTTC	CASSHYEETQYF	few	NA	TRBJ2-5	TRBV6-5
TGTGCCAGCAGTTACTCAGCGCAGGGGGGGAACGAGCAGTACTTC	CASSYSAQGGNEQYF	few	NA	TRBJ2-7	TRBV6-2/TRBV6-3
TGCGCCAGCAGCGACCAGACAGGAAGAACCTACAATGAGCAGTTCTTC	CASSDQTGRTYNEQFF	NA	NA	TRBJ2-1	TRBV10-1
TGTGCCAGCAGCCCTACGGCCCTACACGAGCAGTACTTC	CASSPTALHEQYF	NA	NA	TRBJ2-7	TRBV7-2
TGTGCCAGCAGCTTAGGGGGACAGCTCTATGGCTACACCTTC	CASSLGGQLYGYTF	many	TRBD1	TRBJ1-2	TRBV7-2
TGTGCCAGCAGTTACCAGCGGGGGCGATCCCGAATCACAGATACGCAGTATTTT	CASSYQRGRSRITDTQYF	NA	TRBD2	TRBJ2-3	TRBV6-2/TRBV6-3
TGCGCCAGCAGCCAAGAGCAGATTACCTCCTACGAGCAGTACTTC	CASSQEQITSYEQYF	NA	NA	TRBJ2-7	TRBV4-1